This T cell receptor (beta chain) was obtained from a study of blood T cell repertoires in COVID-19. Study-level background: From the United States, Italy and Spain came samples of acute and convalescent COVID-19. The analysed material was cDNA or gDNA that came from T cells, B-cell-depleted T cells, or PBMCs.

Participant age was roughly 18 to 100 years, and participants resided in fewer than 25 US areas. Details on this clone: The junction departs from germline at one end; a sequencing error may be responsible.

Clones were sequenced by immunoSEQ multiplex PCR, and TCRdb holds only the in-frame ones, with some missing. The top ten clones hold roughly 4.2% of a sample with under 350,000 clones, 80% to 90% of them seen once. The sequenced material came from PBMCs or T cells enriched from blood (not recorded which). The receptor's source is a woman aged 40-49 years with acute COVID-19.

CDR3 loop: CYGVDGYTF. In DNA form, the CDR3 reads TGCTACGGGGTGGATGGCTACACCTTC. The chain couples TRBV9 to TRBJ1-2; D is unresolved. This CDR3 region has 9 residues. Germline V lookup: CDR1 SGDLS, CDR2 YYNGEE.